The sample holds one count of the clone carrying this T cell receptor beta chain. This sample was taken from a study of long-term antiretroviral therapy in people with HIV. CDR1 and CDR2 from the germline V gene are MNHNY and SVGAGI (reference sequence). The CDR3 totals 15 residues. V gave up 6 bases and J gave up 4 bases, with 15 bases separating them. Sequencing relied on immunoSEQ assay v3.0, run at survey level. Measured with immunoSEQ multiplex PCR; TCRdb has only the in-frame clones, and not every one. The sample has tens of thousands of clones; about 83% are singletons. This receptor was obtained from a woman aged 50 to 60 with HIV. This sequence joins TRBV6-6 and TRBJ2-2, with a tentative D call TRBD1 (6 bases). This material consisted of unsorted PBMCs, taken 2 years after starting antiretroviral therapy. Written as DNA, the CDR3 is TGTGCCAGCAGCCGCAGGGGAGAGAGCACCGGGGAGCTGTTTTTT. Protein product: CASSRRGESTGELFF.